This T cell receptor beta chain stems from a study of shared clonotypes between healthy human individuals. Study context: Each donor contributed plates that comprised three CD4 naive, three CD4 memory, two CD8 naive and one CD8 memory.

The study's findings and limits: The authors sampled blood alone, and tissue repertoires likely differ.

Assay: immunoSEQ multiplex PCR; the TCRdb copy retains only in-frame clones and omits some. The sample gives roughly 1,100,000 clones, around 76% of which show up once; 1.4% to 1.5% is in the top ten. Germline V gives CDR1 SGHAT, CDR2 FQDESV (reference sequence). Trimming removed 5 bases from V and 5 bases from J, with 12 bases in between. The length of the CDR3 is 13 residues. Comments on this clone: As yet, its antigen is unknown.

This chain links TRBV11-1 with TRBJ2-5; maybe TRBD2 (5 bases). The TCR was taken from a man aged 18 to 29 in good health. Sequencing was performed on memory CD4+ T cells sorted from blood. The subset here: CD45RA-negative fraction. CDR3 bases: TGTGCCAGCAGCCCCAGAGGGCTGGAGACCCAGTACTTC. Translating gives CASSPRGLETQYF.